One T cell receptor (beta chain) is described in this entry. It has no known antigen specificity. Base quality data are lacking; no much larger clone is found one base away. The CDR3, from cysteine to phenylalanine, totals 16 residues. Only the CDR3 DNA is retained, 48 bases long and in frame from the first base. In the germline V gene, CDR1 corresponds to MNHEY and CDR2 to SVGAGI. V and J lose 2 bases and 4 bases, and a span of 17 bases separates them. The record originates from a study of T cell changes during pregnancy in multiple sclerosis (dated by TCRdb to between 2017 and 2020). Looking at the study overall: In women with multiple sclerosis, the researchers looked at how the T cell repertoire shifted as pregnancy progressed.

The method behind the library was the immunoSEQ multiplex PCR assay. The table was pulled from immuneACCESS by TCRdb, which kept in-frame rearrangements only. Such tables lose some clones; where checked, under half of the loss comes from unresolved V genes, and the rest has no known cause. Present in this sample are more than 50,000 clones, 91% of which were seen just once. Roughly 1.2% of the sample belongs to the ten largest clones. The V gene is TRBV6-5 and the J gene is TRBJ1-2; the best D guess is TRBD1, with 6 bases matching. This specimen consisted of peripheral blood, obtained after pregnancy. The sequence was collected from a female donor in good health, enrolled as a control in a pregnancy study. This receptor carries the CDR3 CASSYPHGAGAYGYTF. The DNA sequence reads TGTGCCAGCAGTTACCCCCATGGGGCAGGGGCCTATGGCTACACCTTC.